A selection of T cell receptor beta chains follows, all from one sample in a study of shared clonotypes between healthy human individuals. Data came from immunoSEQ multiplex PCR; TCRdb stores just in-frame clones and leaves some out. The sample lists around 1.5 million clones, roughly 98% occurring once. Sequencing was carried out using naive CD4+ T cells sorted from blood. Source of these receptors: a young man in good health. CDR3s include the opening cysteine and the closing phenylalanine or tryptophan. The D gene is left open where the match is weak. Where a row states a size, it is once, few, many or the class of an expanded clone; other rows omit it.

TGTGCCAGCAGCTTAAGGGGACTAGCGGGAGGCAATGAGCAGTTCTTC | CASSLRGLAGGNEQFF | TRBV7-9 | . | TRBJ2-1 | TRBD2
TGCGCCAGCAGCTTGGTTCACGAAGAGACCCAGTACTTC | CASSLVHEETQYF | TRBV5-1 | . | TRBJ2-5 | .
TGCGCCAGCAGACCGAGTCCCCAGGGGGCTGGGGAAAAACTGTTTTTT | CASRPSPQGAGEKLFF | TRBV5-1 | . | TRBJ1-4 | TRBD1
TGTGCCAGCAGCCTAAACCGACATTCTCCCCACCTCTCTGGAAACACCATATATTTT | CASSLNRHSPHLSGNTIYF | TRBV7-7 | . | TRBJ1-3 | .
TGTGCCAGCAGTGTCGGAGGGCCCAAAGATACGCAGTATTTT | CASSVGGPKDTQYF | TRBV28 | . | TRBJ2-3 | .
TGCGCCAGCAGCCAAGGAATCGGATTACTGAACACCGGGGAGCTGTTTTTT | CASSQGIGLLNTGELFF | TRBV4-3 | . | TRBJ2-2 | .
TGTGCCAGCAGCTCTCACAGCCGGACAACCGGGGCTAGGACAGATACGCAGTATTTT | CASSSHSRTTGARTDTQYF | TRBV9 | . | TRBJ2-3 | .
TGCGCCAGCAGCACCGGGGGACAGCGCCCTCAGTTCTTC | CASSTGGQRPQFF | TRBV5-1 | . | TRBJ2-1 | .
TGTGCCAGCAAACTTGCGCCGAACACCGGGGAGCTGTTTTTT | CASKLAPNTGELFF | TRBV2 | . | TRBJ2-2 | .
TGTGCCAGCAGTTCTAGCGGGAGGGGCGAGCAGTACTTC | CASSSSGRGEQYF | TRBV27 | . | TRBJ2-7 | TRBD2
TGTGCCTGGAGTCCTTCCTGGACTAGCGGACCTTACAATGAGCAGTTCTTC | CAWSPSWTSGPYNEQFF | TRBV30 | . | TRBJ2-1 | TRBD2
TGCGCCAGCAGCCCTGCCCGGCCCTCTGGGGCCAACGTCCTGACTTTC | CASSPARPSGANVLTF | TRBV5-1 | . | TRBJ2-6 | .
TGTGCCATCAGTGGTGGGGGGAACAATCAGCCCCAGCATTTT | CAISGGGNNQPQHF | TRBV10-3 | . | TRBJ1-5 | .
TGTGCCAGCAGCTTTTTCTACAGGGTTGCCTACGAGCAGTACTTC | CASSFFYRVAYEQYF | TRBV7-9 | . | TRBJ2-7 | .
TGTGCCAGCAAGCAAGGGAGTGAGCAGTTCTTC | CASKQGSEQFF | TRBV6-5 | . | TRBJ2-1 | .
TGTGCCAGCAGTTTTTTTCTTCAGACGTCAGCTTTCTTT | CASSFFLQTSAFF | TRBV28 | . | TRBJ1-1 | .
TGTGCCAGCAGCTTAATAGAGGGGTTAGCCAAAAACATTCAGTACTTC | CASSLIEGLAKNIQYF | TRBV7-2 | . | TRBJ2-4 | .
TGTGCCCTGACAGGGGCGAACACCGGGGAGCTGTTTTTT | CALTGANTGELFF | TRBV7-9 | . | TRBJ2-2 | TRBD1
TGTGCCAGCAGCTTTAGTTGGCAGCGGGAGGATACGCAGTATTTT | CASSFSWQREDTQYF | TRBV5-4 | once | TRBJ2-3 | TRBD2
TGTGCCACCAGCAGAGATCTTAACAACGAGCAGTACTTC | CATSRDLNNEQYF | TRBV15 | . | TRBJ2-7 | .
TGCGCCAGCAGCCAAGGGGTGGGGGACACCTACAATGAGCAGTTCTTC | CASSQGVGDTYNEQFF | TRBV4-3 | . | TRBJ2-1 | .
TGTGCCAGCAGCTTGGAACATCCCACAGATACGCAGTATTTT | CASSLEHPTDTQYF | TRBV5-4 | . | TRBJ2-3 | .
TGTGCCAGCAGCCTGAGAGAGGGCATCTACGAGCAGTACTTC | CASSLREGIYEQYF | TRBV27 | . | TRBJ2-7 | .
TGTGCCAGCTCACCTCGGACAGGCCGCTCTGGAAACACCATATATTTT | CASSPRTGRSGNTIYF | TRBV18 | . | TRBJ1-3 | TRBD1
TGTGCCGGACAGGGAGGGGCCACCGGGGAGCTGTTTTTT | CAGQGGATGELFF | TRBV4-2 | . | TRBJ2-2 | .
TGTGCCAGCAGCGTAGACGGGCGTCAGGCGGCAACTAATGAAAAACTGTTTTTT | CASSVDGRQAATNEKLFF | TRBV9 | . | TRBJ1-4 | .